A selection of T cell receptor beta chains follows, all from one sample in a study of naive and memory T cell subsets. TCRdb passed the UMI-ligation and nested PCR reads through MiXCR, listing each CDR3 protein once. The profile shows about 140,000 distinct CDR3 sequences, 15% to 25% of them singletons. The sample comprised naive CD8+ T cells from blood. The receptors come from a human donor in good health. Both conserved end residues are part of each CDR3. The D gene is left open where the match is weak. Expanded clones are given a class, and other clones once, few, many or no size at all.

CASSQSGEDPARETQYF TGTGCCAGCAGCCAAAGCGGGGAGGACCCCGCGAGGGAGACCCAGTACTTC TRBJ2-5 TRBV3-1 TRBD2 once
CASSLAIGDEQFF TGTGCCAGCAGCTTAGCTATCGGGGATGAGCAGTTCTTC TRBJ2-1 TRBV7-6 NA NA
CASSSALGGVWGTANTEAFF TGTGCCAGCAGTTCGGCTCTTGGAGGAGTGTGGGGGACGGCGAACACTGAAGCTTTCTTT TRBJ1-1 TRBV28 NA NA
CASSLGLAGEFYEQYF TGTGCCAGCAGCTTAGGACTAGCGGGAGAATTCTACGAGCAGTACTTC TRBJ2-7 TRBV7-2 TRBD2 few
CASSELETGTHEQYF TGTGCCAGCAGTGAGCTCGAAACAGGTACCCACGAGCAGTACTTC TRBJ2-7 TRBV2 NA NA
CASSLYARTGAYEQYF TGTGCCAGCAGTTTATACGCCCGGACAGGTGCCTACGAGCAGTACTTC TRBJ2-7 TRBV27 TRBD1 NA
CASSLWTAEAFF TGTGCCAGCAGCCTCTGGACAGCTGAAGCTTTCTTT TRBJ1-1 TRBV7-9 NA NA
CASSGTGDSGANVLTF TGTGCCAGCAGCGGCACAGGGGACTCTGGGGCCAACGTCCTGACTTTC TRBJ2-6 TRBV9 TRBD1 NA
CASSSTGPDQPQHF TGTGCCAGCAGTTCGACAGGGCCGGATCAGCCCCAGCATTTT TRBJ1-5 TRBV6-5 TRBD1 once
CATSGIRTDTQYF TGTGCCACCTCAGGGATCAGGACAGATACGCAGTATTTT TRBJ2-3 TRBV24-1 NA few
CASRASTESRQYF TGTGCCAGCAGGGCGAGTACGGAAAGTCGGCAGTACTTC TRBJ2-5 TRBV28 NA NA
CATSDPGTSSYNEQFF TGTGCCACCAGTGATCCAGGGACGAGCTCCTACAATGAGCAGTTCTTC TRBJ2-1 TRBV24-1 NA few
CSVTETSGNVYEQYF TGCAGCGTCACAGAGACTAGCGGGAATGTCTACGAGCAGTACTTC TRBJ2-7 TRBV29-1 TRBD2 few
CASSSALGGVVLNEQFF TGTGCCAGCAGCTCGGCTTTGGGGGGCGTCGTCTTGAATGAGCAGTTCTTC TRBJ2-1 TRBV5-6 NA NA
CASSHRDYDQPQHF TGTGCCAGCAGCCACCGGGACTACGATCAGCCCCAGCATTTT TRBJ1-5 TRBV6-5 NA few
CASSESPRDRGLHGYTF TGTGCCAGCAGTGAATCGCCCCGGGACAGGGGGCTCCATGGCTACACCTTC TRBJ1-2 TRBV6-1 TRBD1 few
CASSLPRDRGLYTGELFF TGCGCCAGCAGCTTGCCCCGGGACAGGGGGCTATATACCGGGGAGCTGTTTTTT TRBJ2-2 TRBV5-1 TRBD1 NA
CASSLGDAAYEQYF TGTGCCAGCAGCTTGGGCGATGCGGCCTACGAGCAGTACTTC TRBJ2-7 TRBV5-4 NA NA
CASSRLNQPQHF TGTGCCAGCAGCCGACTAAATCAGCCCCAGCATTTT TRBJ1-5 TRBV6-1 NA NA
CASRLSNQPQHF TGTGCCAGCAGGCTAAGCAATCAGCCCCAGCATTTT TRBJ1-5 TRBV12-3/TRBV12-4 NA NA
CASSQVGGANYGYTF TGTGCCAGCAGTCAGGTCGGGGGAGCTAACTATGGCTACACCTTC TRBJ1-2 TRBV25-1 NA few
CASSAPVGRGGMDEQYF TGTGCCAGCAGCGCACCCGTGGGGAGAGGGGGCATGGACGAGCAGTACTTC TRBJ2-7 TRBV9 TRBD1 NA
CASSKAMQGNQPQHF TGTGCCAGCAGCAAAGCTATGCAGGGCAATCAGCCCCAGCATTTT TRBJ1-5 TRBV21-1 NA NA
CSASQGEFSYEQYF TGCAGTGCTAGTCAGGGGGAGTTTTCCTACGAGCAGTACTTC TRBJ2-7 TRBV20-1 TRBD1 once
CATSPGDLGANQPQHF TGTGCCACCAGCCCGGGCGACCTAGGGGCCAATCAGCCCCAGCATTTT TRBJ1-5 TRBV15 NA few
CATSHRRYSGIETQYF TGTGCCACCAGTCACCGACGCTATTCAGGGATTGAGACCCAGTACTTC TRBJ2-5 TRBV24-1 NA few
CASSLVQGSETQYF TGTGCCAGCAGCTTAGTACAGGGTTCGGAGACCCAGTACTTC TRBJ2-5 TRBV7-8 NA once
CASSLVGDSNLAAQYF TGTGCCAGCAGCTTGGTCGGGGACAGCAATCTCGCGGCCCAGTACTTC TRBJ2-5 TRBV7-9 TRBD1 few
CASSQGGTSAVYNEQFF TGCGCCAGCAGCCAAGGAGGGACTAGCGCCGTCTACAATGAGCAGTTCTTC TRBJ2-1 TRBV3-1 TRBD2 NA
CAISEFERERSDNEQFF TGTGCCATCAGTGAGTTTGAGCGGGAGCGAAGCGACAATGAGCAGTTCTTC TRBJ2-1 TRBV10-3 TRBD2 NA
CASSPLAGGPEQFF TGTGCCAGCAGCCCACTAGCGGGAGGGCCAGAGCAGTTCTTC TRBJ2-1 TRBV7-8 TRBD2 NA
CATSDKTGRWGYTF TGTGCCACCAGTGATAAGACGGGACGCTGGGGCTACACCTTC TRBJ1-2 TRBV24-1 NA NA
CASSYPGSYEQYF TGTGCCAGCAGCTACCCTGGGTCCTACGAGCAGTACTTC TRBJ2-7 TRBV5-4 NA NA
CSVVLAHYEQYF TGCAGCGTTGTACTAGCCCACTACGAGCAGTACTTC TRBJ2-7 TRBV29-1 NA NA
CASGTTSYEQYF TGTGCCAGCGGGACGACAAGCTACGAGCAGTACTTC TRBJ2-7 TRBV7-9 NA NA
CSARDREGGNQPQHF TGCAGTGCTAGAGATAGGGAAGGGGGCAATCAGCCCCAGCATTTT TRBJ1-5 TRBV20-1 NA NA
CASSQVESTEAFF TGCGCCAGCAGCCAAGTAGAAAGTACTGAAGCTTTCTTT TRBJ1-1 TRBV4-1 NA NA
CASSLEGNTGELFF TGCGCCAGCAGCTTAGAGGGGAACACCGGGGAGCTGTTTTTT TRBJ2-2 TRBV5-1 NA few
CASTPSGDNYEQYF TGTGCCAGCACTCCATCGGGGGATAACTACGAGCAGTACTTC TRBJ2-7 TRBV28 NA few
CATSSLQGFLGIQYF TGTGCCACCAGCAGCCTACAGGGGTTTTTAGGCATTCAGTACTTC TRBJ2-4 TRBV15 TRBD1 NA
CASSQEMGSYEQYF TGTGCCAGCAGCCAAGAGATGGGCTCCTACGAGCAGTACTTC TRBJ2-7 TRBV3-1 NA NA
CASSFPTGVSDTQYF TGTGCCAGCAGCTTCCCCACAGGGGTATCGGATACGCAGTATTTT TRBJ2-3 TRBV3-1 TRBD1 few
CASSLLAGTSAGELFF TGTGCCAGCAGTTTACTAGCCGGGACTTCTGCCGGGGAGCTGTTTTTT TRBJ2-2 TRBV27 NA NA
CASSLGGSTNYGYTF TGTGCCAGCAGCTTAGGGGGAAGCACTAACTATGGCTACACCTTC TRBJ1-2 TRBV7-8 NA few
CSARVRGLAETYEQYF TGCAGTGCTAGAGTACGAGGACTAGCGGAAACCTACGAGCAGTACTTC TRBJ2-7 TRBV20-1 TRBD2 few
CASSLDPGQGRKLFF TGCGCCAGCAGCTTGGACCCGGGACAGGGAAGGAAACTGTTTTTT TRBJ1-4 TRBV5-1 TRBD1 many
CASSYYGRETNEQFF TGTGCCAGCAGTTACTATGGGCGGGAGACGAATGAGCAGTTCTTC TRBJ2-1 TRBV6-5 TRBD2 few
CASSGPDGIVFDEQFF TGTGCCAGCAGCGGCCCTGACGGGATCGTGTTCGATGAGCAGTTCTTC TRBJ2-1 TRBV28 NA NA